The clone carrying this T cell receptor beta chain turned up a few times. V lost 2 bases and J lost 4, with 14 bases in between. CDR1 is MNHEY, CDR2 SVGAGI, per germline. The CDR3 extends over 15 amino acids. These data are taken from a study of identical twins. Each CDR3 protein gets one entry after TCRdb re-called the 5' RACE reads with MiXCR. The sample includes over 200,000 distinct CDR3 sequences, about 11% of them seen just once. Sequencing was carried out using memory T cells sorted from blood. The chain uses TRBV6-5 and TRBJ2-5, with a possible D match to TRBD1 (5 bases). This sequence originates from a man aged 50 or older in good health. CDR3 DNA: TGTGCCAGCAGTTACAAAACAGGCTGGGTAGAGACCCAGTACTTC. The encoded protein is CASSYKTGWVETQYF.